One T cell receptor (beta chain) is described in this entry. What it binds is unknown. These data are taken from a study of T cell responses to AZD1222 COVID-19 vaccine. Whole-study findings and limits: Along spike, vaccine-associated CD4 TCRs were found throughout, with dominance at 160-218 and 743-854.

TCRdb keeps only in-frame clones here, not all; method: immunoSEQ multiplex PCR. The sample includes 150,000 to 200,000 clones, more than 75% of them seen just once. The CDR3 is made up of 14 amino acids. Germline V gene data show CDR1 as SGHVS and CDR2 as FQNEAQ. Trimming stripped 5 bases from V and 3 bases from J, with 11 bases between. The chain couples TRBV7-8 to TRBJ1-3; D might be TRBD1 (6 bases). This sequence was found in an adult in good health. The sample was peripheral blood, taken on day 0 of MenACWY control vaccination. CDR3 in amino acids: CASSRQELGNTIYF. DNA for the CDR3: TGTGCCAGCAGCCGACAGGAACTTGGAAACACCATATATTTT.